The subject of this entry is one T cell receptor beta chain. This sample is part of a study of blood T cell repertoires in COVID-19. In the study overall: The samples span acute and convalescent COVID-19 from the United States, Italy and Spain.

The CDR3 loop spans 17 amino acids. The V gene end was trimmed by 4 bases and the J gene end by 3 bases; junction bases not matched to a gene: 7. Germline lookup yields CDR1 KGHDR and CDR2 SFDVKD. The method was immunoSEQ multiplex PCR; TCRdb's version includes in-frame clones alone and lacks a portion of them. Here the sample spans 90,000 to 150,000 clones, less than 85% being singletons. The sequenced material came from peripheral blood. This sequence originates from a man in his forties or fifties with acute or convalescent COVID-19. The V and J genes are TRBV24-1 and TRBJ2-3; 12 positions agree with TRBD1. CDR3 sequence: CATSDRDRGRGTDTQYF. The CDR3 DNA is TGTGCCACCAGTGACCGGGACAGGGGGCGCGGGACAGATACGCAGTATTTT.